This T cell receptor beta chain was retrieved from a study of blood T cell repertoires in COVID-19. Study-wide context: Samples came from the United States, Italy and Spain, spanning acute and convalescent COVID-19. From T cells, B-cell-depleted T cells, or PBMCs came the material, which was cDNA or gDNA.

Trimming pared 5 bases from V and 4 bases from J, leaving 23 bases between. Germline V lookup: CDR1 SGHAT, CDR2 FQNNGV. This CDR3 region has 18 residues. Per the study methods: Researchers report that nucleated cell counts were estimated from reference gene primer amplification. Data came from immunoSEQ multiplex PCR; TCRdb stores just in-frame clones and leaves some out. V, J and clone size were drawn from that table, and D and trimming were deduced from the DNA. The profile shows some 46,000 clones, almost 85% of them singletons. Input material: peripheral blood. The V call is TRBV11-2, the J call TRBJ2-2; a possible D gene is TRBD1 (5 bases). The receptor comes from a woman in her sixties or seventies with acute or convalescent COVID-19. CDR3 DNA: TGTGCCAGCAGCCCTCACTTCGGACACCCAGGCGGCACCGGGGAGCTGTTTTTT. Residues: CASSPHFGHPGGTGELFF.